These 2 T cell receptor beta chains share one sample of origin, sequenced in a study of blood T cell repertoires in COVID-19. Data came from immunoSEQ multiplex PCR; TCRdb stores just in-frame clones and leaves some out. The sample includes over 300,000 clones, around 86% of them seen just once. Specimen: peripheral blood. These receptors were obtained from a woman between 50 and 59 years old with acute or convalescent COVID-19.

V gene TRBV24-1 combines with J gene TRBJ2-7; D is unclear. V gave up 7 bases and J gave up 6 bases, with 21 bases separating them. The germline CDR1 and CDR2 sequences are KGHDR and SFDVKD. This CDR3 is built from 15 residues. CDR3 protein: CATSQETQPLTEQYF. Written as DNA, the CDR3 is TGTGCCACCAGCCAGGAAACCCAACCGTTGACCGAGCAGTACTTC.

The V call is TRBV11-3, the J call TRBJ2-5; 7 positions agree with TRBD1. Germline lookup yields CDR1 SGHNT and CDR2 YENEEA. The junction had 10 bases not matched to a gene; V was cut back by 1 base and J by 5 bases. This CDR3 contains 16 residues. This chain's CDR3 is CASSLGVGGRRETQYF. CDR3 coding DNA: TGTGCCAGCAGCTTAGGGGTAGGGGGCCGACGGGAGACCCAGTACTTC. Full variable domain (remainder filled in from reference TRBV11-3 and TRBJ2-5): EAGVVQSPRYKIIEKKQPVAFWCNPISGHNTLYWYLQNLGQGPELLIRYENEEAVDDSQLPKDRFSAERLKGVDSTLKIQPAELGDSAVYLCASSLGVGGRRETQYFGPGTRLLVL.